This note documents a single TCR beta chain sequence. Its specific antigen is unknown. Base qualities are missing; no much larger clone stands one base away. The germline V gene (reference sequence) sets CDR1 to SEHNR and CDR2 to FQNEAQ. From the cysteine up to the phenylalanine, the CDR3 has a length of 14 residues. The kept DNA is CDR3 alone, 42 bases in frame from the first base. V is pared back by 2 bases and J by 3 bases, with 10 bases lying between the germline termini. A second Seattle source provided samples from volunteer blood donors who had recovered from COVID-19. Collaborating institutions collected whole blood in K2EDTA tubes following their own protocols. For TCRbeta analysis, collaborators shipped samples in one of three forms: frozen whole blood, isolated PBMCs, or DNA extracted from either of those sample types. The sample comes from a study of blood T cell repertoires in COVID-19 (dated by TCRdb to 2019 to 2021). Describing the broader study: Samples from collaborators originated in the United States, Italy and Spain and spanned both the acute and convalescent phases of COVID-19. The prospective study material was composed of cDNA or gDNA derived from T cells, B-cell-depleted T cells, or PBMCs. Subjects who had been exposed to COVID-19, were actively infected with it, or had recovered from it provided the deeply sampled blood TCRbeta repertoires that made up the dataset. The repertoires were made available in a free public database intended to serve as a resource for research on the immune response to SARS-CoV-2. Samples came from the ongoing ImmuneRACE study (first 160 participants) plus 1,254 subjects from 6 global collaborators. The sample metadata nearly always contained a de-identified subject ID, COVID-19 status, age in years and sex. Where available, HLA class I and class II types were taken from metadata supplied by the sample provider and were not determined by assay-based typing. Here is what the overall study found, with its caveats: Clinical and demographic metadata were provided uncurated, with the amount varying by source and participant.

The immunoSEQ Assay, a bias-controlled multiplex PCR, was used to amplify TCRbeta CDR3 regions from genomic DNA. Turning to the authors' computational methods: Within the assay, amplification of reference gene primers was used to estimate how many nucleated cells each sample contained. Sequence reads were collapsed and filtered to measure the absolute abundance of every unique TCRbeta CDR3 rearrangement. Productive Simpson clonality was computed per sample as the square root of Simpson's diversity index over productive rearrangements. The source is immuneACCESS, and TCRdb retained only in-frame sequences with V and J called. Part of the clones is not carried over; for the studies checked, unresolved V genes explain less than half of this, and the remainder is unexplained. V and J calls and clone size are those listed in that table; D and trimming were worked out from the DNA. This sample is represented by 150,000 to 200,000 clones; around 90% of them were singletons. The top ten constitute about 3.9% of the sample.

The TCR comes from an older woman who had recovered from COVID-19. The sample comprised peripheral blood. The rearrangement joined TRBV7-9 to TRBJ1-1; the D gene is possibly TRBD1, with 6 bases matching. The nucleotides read TGTGCCAGCAGCTTAAGACAGGCCGACACTGAAGCTTTCTTT. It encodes CASSLRQADTEAFF.